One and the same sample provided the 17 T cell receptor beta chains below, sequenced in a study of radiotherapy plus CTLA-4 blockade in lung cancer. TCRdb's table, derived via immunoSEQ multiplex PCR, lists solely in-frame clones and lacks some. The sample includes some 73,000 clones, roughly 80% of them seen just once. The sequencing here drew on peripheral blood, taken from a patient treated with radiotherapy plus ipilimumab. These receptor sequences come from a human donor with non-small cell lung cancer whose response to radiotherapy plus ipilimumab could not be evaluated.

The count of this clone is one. The CDR3: CASSASSGGGSGANVLTF. CDR3 coding DNA: TGTGCCAGCAGTGCTAGCAGCGGGGGTGGCTCTGGGGCCAACGTCCTGACTTTC. The chain uses TRBV25-1 and TRBJ2-6, with 8 bases aligning to TRBD2. CDR3 size: 18 residues. Per germline, CDR1 MGHDK and CDR2 SYGVNS. V gave up 4 bases and J gave up 0 bases; unmatched junction bases: 8.

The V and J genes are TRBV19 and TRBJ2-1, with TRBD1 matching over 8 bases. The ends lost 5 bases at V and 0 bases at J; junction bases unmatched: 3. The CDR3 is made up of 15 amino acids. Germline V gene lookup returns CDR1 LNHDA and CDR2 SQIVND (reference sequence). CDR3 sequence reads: CASSAGQGSYNEQFF. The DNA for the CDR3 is TGTGCCAGTAGTGCAGGACAGGGCTCCTACAATGAGCAGTTCTTC.

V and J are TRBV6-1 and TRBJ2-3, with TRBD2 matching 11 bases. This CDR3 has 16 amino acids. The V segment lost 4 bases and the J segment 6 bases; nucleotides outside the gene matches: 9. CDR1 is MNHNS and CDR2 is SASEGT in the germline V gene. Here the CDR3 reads CASSVQLTSGVDTQYF. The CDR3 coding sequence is TGTGCCAGCAGTGTTCAACTGACTAGCGGGGTCGATACGCAGTATTTT.

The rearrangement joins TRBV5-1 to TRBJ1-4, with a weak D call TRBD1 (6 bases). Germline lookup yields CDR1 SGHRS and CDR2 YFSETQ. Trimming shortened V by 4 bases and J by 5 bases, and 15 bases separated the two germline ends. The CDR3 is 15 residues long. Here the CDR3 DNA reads TGCGCCAGCAGCCATAGTACAGGGAGAAATGAAAAACTGTTTTTT. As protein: CASSHSTGRNEKLFF.

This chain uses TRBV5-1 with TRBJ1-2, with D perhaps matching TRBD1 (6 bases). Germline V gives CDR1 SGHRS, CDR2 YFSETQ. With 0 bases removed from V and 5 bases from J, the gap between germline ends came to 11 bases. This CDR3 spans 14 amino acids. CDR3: CASSLGTAFYGYTF. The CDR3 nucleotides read TGCGCCAGCAGCTTGGGGACAGCCTTTTATGGCTACACCTTC.

The CDR3 here is CASTQGNTEAFF. The CDR3 DNA reads as TGTGCCAGCACCCAGGGAAACACTGAAGCTTTCTTT. V and J are TRBV7-6 and TRBJ1-1, with D perhaps TRBD1 (5 bases). V was shortened by 7 bases and J by 2 bases, with 8 bases between the two germline ends. The V gene's germline CDR1 is SGHVS and CDR2 FNYEAQ. The CDR3 runs to 12 residues.

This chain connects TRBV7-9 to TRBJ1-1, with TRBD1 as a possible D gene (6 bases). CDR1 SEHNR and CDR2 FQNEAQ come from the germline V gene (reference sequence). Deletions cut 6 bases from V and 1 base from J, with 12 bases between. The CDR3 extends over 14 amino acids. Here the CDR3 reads CASRGGDPNTEAFF. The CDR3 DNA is TGTGCCAGCAGAGGGGGGGACCCGAACACTGAAGCTTTCTTT.

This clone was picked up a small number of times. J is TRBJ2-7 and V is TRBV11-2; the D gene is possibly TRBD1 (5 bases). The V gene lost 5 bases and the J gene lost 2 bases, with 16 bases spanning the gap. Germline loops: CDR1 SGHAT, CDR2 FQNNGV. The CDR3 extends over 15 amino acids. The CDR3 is CASSPQTVKTYEQYF. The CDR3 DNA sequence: TGTGCCAGCAGCCCCCAGACAGTGAAGACCTACGAGCAGTACTTC.

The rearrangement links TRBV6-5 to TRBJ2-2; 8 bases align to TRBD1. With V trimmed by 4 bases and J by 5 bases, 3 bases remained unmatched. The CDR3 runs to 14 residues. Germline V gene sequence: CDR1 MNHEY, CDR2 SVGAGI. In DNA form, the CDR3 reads TGTGCCAGCAGTTCAGACAGGGGTACCGGGGAGCTGTTTTTT. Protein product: CASSSDRGTGELFF.

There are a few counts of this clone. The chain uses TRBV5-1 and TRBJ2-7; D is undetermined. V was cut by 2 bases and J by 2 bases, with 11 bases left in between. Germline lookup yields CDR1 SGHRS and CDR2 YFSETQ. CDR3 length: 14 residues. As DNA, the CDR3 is TGCGCCAGCAGCTTTACGGGTATGACCTACGAGCAGTACTTC. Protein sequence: CASSFTGMTYEQYF.

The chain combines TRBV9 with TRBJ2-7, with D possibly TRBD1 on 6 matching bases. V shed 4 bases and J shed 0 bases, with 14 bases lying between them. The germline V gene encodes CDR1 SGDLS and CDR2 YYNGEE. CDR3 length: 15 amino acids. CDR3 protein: CASSPRDMSSYEQYF. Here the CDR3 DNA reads TGTGCCAGCAGCCCCCGGGACATGAGCTCCTACGAGCAGTACTTC.

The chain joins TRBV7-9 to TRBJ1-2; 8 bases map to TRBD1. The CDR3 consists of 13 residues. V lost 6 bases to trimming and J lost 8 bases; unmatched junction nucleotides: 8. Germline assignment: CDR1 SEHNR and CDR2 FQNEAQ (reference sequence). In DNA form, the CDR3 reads TGTGCCAGCAGTCTGCAGGGGGCGGGAGGCTACACCTTC. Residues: CASSLQGAGGYTF. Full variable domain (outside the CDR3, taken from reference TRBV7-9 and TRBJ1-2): DTGVSQNPRHKITKRGQNVTFRCDPISEHNRLYWYRQTLGQGPEFLTYFQNEAQLEKSRLLSDRFSAERPKGSFSTLEIQRTEQGDSAMYLCASSLQGAGGYTFGSGTRLTVV.

The DNA of the CDR3 is TGTGCCAGCTCACTAGCGGGAGGGCGTACAGATACGCAGTATTTT. Encoded protein: CASSLAGGRTDTQYF. V is TRBV2 and J is TRBJ2-3; 13 positions agree with TRBD2. After removal of 8 bases from V and 3 bases from J, the junction contained 5 bases not matched to a gene. Germline CDR1 SNHLY, CDR2 FYNNEI. The CDR3 runs to 15 residues.

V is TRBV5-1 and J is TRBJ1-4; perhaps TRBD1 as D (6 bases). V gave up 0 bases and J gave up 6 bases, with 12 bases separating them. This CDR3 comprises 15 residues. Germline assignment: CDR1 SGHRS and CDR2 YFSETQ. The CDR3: CASSLGLRGDEKLFF. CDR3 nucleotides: TGCGCCAGCAGCTTGGGCCTCAGGGGAGATGAAAAACTGTTTTTT.

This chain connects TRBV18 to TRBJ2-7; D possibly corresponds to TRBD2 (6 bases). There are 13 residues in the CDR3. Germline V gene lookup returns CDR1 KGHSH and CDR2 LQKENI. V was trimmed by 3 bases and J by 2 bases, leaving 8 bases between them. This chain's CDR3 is CASSPAGPYEQYF. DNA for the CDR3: TGTGCCAGCTCACCGGCGGGGCCCTACGAGCAGTACTTC.

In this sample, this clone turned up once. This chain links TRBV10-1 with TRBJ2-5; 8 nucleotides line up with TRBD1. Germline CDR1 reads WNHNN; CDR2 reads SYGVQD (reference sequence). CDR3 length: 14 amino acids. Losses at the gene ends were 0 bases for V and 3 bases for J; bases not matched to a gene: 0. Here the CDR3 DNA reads TGCGCCAGCAGTGAGTCGACAGGGGAAGAGACCCAGTACTTC. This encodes CASSESTGEETQYF.

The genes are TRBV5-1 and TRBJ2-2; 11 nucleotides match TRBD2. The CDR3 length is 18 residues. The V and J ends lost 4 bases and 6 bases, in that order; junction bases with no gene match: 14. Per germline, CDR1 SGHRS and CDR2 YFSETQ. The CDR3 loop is CASSPGRSGGASSGELFF. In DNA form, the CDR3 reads TGCGCCAGCAGCCCCGGACGTAGCGGGGGGGCATCGTCCGGGGAGCTGTTTTTT.